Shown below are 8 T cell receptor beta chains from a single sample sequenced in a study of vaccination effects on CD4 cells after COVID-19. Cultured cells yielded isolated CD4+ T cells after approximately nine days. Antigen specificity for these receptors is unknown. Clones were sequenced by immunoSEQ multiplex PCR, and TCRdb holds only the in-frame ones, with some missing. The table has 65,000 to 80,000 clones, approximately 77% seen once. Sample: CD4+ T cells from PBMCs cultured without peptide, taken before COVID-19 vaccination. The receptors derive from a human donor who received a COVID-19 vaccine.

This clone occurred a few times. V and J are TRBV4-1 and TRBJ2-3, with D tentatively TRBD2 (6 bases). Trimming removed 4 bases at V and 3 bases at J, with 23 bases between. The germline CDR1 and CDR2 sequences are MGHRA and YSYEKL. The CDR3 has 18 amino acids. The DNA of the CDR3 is TGCGCCAGCAGCCGAACAAGCGGGCCCCCCCAGCGGACAGATACGCAGTATTTT. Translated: CASSRTSGPPQRTDTQYF.

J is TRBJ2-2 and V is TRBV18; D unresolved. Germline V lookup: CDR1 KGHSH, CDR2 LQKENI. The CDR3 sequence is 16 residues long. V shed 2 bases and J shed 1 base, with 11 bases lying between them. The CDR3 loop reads CASSPYVGENTGELFF. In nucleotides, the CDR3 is TGTGCCAGCTCACCATACGTCGGTGAGAACACCGGGGAGCTGTTTTTT.

CDR3: CASSPGGSFSYEQYV. The CDR3 DNA sequence: TGTGCCAGCAGTCCCGGGGGCTCCTTCTCCTACGAGCAGTACGTC. The V call is TRBV28, the J call TRBJ2-7; D is tentatively TRBD1 or TRBD2 (6 bases each). Germline V gives CDR1 MDHEN, CDR2 SYDVKM. The CDR3 consists of 15 residues. V was shortened by 5 bases and J by 0 bases, with 14 bases between the two germline ends.

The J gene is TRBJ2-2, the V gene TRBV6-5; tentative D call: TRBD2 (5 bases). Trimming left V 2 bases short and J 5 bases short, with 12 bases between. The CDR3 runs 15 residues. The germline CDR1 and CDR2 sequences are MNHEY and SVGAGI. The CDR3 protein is CASSYEGRATGELFF. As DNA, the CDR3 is TGTGCCAGCAGTTACGAAGGGAGAGCGACCGGGGAGCTGTTTTTT.

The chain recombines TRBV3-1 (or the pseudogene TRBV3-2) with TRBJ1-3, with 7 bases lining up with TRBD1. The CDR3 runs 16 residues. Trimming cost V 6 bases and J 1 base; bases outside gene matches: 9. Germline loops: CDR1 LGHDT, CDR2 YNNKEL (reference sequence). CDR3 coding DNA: TGTGCCAGCAGTCGACAGACAGGGCCTTCTGGAAACACCATATATTTT. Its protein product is CASSRQTGPSGNTIYF.

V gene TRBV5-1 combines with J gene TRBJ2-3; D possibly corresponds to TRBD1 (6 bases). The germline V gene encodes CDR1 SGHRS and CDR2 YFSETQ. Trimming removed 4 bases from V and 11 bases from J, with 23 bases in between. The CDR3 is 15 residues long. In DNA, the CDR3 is TGCGCCAGCAGCGTAGACAGGAATTCAGGATTAATGCAGTATTTT. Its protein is CASSVDRNSGLMQYF.

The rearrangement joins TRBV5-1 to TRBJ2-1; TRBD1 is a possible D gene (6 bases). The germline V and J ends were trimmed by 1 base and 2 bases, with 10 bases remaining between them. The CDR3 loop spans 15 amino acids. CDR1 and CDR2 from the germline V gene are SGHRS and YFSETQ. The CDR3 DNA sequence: TGCGCCAGCAGCTTGTCAGGGGCGGCCTACAATGAGCAGTTCTTC. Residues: CASSLSGAAYNEQFF.

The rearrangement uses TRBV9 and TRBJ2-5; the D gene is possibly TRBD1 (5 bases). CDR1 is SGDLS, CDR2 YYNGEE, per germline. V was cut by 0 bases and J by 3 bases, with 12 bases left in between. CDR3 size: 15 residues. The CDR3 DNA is TGTGCCAGCAGCGTAGTTCCAGGGTGGGAAGAGACCCAGTACTTC. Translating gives CASSVVPGWEETQYF.